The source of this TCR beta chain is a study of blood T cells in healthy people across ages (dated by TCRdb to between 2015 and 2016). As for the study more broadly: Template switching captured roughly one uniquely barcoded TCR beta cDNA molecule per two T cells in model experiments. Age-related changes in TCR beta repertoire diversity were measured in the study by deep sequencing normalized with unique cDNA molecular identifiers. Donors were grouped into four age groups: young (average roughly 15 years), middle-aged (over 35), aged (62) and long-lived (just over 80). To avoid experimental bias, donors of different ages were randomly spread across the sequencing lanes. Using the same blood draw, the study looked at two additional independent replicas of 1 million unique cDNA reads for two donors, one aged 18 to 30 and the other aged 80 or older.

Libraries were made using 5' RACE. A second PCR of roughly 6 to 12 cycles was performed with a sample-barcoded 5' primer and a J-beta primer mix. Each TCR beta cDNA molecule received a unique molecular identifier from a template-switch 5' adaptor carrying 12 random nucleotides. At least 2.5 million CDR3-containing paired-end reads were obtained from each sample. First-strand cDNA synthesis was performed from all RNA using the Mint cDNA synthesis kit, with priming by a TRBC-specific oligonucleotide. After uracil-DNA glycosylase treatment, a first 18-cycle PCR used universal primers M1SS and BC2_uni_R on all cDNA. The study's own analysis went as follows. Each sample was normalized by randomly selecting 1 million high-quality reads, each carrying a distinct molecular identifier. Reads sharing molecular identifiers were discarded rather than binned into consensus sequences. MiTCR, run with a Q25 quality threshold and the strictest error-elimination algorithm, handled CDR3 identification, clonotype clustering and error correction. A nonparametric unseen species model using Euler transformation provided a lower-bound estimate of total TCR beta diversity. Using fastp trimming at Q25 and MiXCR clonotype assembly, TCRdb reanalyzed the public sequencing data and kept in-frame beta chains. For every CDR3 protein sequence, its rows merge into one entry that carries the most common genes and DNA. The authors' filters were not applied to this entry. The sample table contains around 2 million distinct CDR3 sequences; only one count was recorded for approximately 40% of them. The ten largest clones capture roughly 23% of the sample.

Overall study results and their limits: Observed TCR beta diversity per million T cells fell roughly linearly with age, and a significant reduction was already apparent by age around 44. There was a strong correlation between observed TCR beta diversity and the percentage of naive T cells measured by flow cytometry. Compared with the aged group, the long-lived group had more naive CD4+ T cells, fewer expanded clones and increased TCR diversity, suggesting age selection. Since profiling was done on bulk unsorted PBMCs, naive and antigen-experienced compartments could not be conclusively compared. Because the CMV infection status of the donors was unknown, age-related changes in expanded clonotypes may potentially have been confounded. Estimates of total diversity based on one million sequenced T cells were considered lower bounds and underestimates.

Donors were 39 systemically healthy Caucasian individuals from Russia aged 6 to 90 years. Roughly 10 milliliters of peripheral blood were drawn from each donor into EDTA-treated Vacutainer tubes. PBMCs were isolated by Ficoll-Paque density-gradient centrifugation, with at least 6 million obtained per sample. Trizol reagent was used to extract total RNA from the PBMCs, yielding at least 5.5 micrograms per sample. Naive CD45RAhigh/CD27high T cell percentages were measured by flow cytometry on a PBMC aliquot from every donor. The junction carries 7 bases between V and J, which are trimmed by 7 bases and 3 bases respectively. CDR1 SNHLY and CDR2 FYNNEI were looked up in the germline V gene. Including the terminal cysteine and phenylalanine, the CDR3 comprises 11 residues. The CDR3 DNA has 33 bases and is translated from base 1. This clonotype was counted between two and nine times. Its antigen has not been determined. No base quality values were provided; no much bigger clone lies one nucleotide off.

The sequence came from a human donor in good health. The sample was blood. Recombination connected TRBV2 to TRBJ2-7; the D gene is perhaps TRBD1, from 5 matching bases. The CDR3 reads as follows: CASKQDYEQYF. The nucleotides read TGTGCCAGCAAACAGGACTACGAGCAGTACTTC.